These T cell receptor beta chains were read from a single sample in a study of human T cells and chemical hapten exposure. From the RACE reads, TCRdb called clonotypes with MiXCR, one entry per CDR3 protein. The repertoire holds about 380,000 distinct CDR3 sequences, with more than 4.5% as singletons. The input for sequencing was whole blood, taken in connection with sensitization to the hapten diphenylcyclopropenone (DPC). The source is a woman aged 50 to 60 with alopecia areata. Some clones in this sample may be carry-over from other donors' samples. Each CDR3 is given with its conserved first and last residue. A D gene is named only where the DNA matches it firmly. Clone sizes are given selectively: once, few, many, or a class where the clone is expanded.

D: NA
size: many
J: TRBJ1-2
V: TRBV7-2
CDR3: CASSSPERGADYGYTF
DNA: TGTGCCAGCAGCAGCCCGGAGCGGGGGGCTGACTATGGCTACACCTTC

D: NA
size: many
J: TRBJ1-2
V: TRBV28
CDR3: CASSLIAGRALAEGYTF
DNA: TGTGCCAGCAGCCTAATCGCGGGCAGGGCACTTGCGGAAGGCTACACCTTC

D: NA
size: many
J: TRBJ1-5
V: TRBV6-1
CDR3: CASGGAGHNQPQHF
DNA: TGTGCCAGCGGGGGGGCAGGGCACAATCAGCCCCAGCATTTT

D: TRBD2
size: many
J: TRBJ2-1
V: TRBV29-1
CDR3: CSVLRLLAGRGNEQFF
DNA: TGCAGCGTCCTCAGATTACTAGCGGGGAGAGGCAATGAGCAGTTCTTC

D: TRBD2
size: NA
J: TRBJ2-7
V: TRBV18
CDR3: CASSQGRGEQYF
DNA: TGTGCCAGCTCACAGGGGAGGGGCGAGCAGTACTTC

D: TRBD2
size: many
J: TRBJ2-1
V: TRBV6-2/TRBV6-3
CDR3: CASRSTSGAANEQFF
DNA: TGTGCCAGCAGATCGACTAGCGGGGCCGCCAATGAGCAGTTCTTC

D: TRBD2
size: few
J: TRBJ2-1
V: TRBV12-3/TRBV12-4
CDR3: CASSLRPGLAGGNEQFF
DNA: TGTGCCAGCAGTTTACGCCCGGGACTAGCGGGGGGAAATGAGCAGTTCTTC

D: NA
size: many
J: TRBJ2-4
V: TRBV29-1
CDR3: CSVEGQGNRDIQYF
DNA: TGCAGCGTTGAAGGCCAGGGAAACAGGGACATTCAGTACTTC

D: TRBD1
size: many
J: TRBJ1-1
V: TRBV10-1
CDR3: CASTSTGDTEAFF
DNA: TGCGCCAGCACCTCTACAGGGGACACTGAAGCTTTCTTT

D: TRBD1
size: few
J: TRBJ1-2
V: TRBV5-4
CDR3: CASSHPPWGTEGYGYTF
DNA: TGTGCCAGCAGCCATCCACCGTGGGGGACAGAGGGCTATGGCTACACCTTC

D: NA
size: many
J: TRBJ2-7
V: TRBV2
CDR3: CASSEGAYYEQYF
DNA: TGTGCCAGCAGTGAGGGGGCCTACTACGAGCAGTACTTC

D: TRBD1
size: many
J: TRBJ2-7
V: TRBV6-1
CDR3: CASSSTGVHEQYF
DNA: TGTGCCAGCAGTTCAACAGGGGTCCACGAGCAGTACTTC

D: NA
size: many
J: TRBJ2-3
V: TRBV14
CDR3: CASSQGTSSTDTQYF
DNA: TGTGCCAGCAGCCAAGGGACATCTAGCACAGATACGCAGTATTTT

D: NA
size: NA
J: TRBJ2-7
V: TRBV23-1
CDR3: CASSAPGHSYEQYF
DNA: TGCGCCAGCAGTGCTCCGGGCCATTCCTACGAGCAGTACTTC

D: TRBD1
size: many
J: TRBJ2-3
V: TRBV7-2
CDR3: CASSLGGQGSDTQYF
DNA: TGTGCCAGCAGCTTAGGGGGACAGGGGTCGGATACGCAGTATTTT

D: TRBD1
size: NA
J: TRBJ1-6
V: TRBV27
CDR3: CASSSGTGGRSPLHF
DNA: TGTGCCAGCAGTTCCGGGACAGGGGGTCGATCACCCCTCCACTTT

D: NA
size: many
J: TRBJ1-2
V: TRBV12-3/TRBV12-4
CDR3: CASSFDSLYGYTF
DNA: TGTGCCAGCAGTTTCGACAGCCTCTATGGCTACACCTTC

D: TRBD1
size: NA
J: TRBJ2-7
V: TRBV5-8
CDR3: CASTLAQGAWYEQYF
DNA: TGTGCCAGCACCCTAGCGCAGGGGGCTTGGTACGAGCAGTACTTC

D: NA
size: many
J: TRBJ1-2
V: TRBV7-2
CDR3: CASSLASSGDYGYTF
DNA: TGTGCCAGCAGCTTAGCGTCATCAGGGGACTATGGCTACACCTTC

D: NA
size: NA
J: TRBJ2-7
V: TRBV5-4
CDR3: CASSWGPTYEQYF
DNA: TGTGCCAGCAGCTGGGGGCCCACCTACGAGCAGTACTTC

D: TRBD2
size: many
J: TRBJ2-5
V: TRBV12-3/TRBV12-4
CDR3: CASSSGLAGGPWETQYF
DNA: TGTGCCAGCAGCTCAGGACTAGCGGGGGGGCCATGGGAGACCCAGTACTTC

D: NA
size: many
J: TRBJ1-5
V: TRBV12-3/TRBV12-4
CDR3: CASSLALQNQPQHF
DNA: TGTGCCAGCAGTTTAGCGCTCCAGAATCAGCCCCAGCATTTT

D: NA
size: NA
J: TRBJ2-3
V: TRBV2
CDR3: CASSERRVEGTDTQYF
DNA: TGTGCCAGCAGTGAAAGACGGGTTGAGGGAACAGATACGCAGTATTTT

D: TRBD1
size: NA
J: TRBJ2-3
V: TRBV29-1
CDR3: CSVPRQGSTDTQYF
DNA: TGCAGCGTACCCAGACAGGGTAGCACAGATACGCAGTATTTT

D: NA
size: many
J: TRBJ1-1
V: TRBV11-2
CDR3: CASSSRMGNTEAFF
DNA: TGTGCCAGCAGCTCACGGATGGGGAACACTGAAGCTTTCTTT

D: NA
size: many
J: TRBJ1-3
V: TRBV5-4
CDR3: CASTYPWRGRGPTGNTIYF
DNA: TGTGCCAGCACCTACCCCTGGCGGGGAAGGGGACCTACCGGAAACACCATATATTTT

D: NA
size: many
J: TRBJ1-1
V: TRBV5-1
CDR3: CASSTEGDGTEAFF
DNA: TGCGCCAGCAGCACGGAGGGGGATGGCACTGAAGCTTTCTTT

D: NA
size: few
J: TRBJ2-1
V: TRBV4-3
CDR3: CASSQDTQGYNEQFF
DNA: TGCGCCAGCAGCCAAGATACGCAGGGGTACAATGAGCAGTTCTTC

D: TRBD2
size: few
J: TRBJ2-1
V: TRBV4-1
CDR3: CASSQVGGGQYNEQFF
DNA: TGCGCCAGCAGCCAAGTCGGCGGGGGGCAATACAATGAGCAGTTCTTC

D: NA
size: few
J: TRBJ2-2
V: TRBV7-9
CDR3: CASSSNTGYYTGELFF
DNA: TGTGCCAGCAGCTCCAACACAGGGTACTACACCGGGGAGCTGTTTTTT

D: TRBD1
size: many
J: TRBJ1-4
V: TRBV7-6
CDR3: CASSTQNRGTNEKLFF
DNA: TGTGCCAGCAGCACCCAGAACAGGGGAACTAATGAAAAACTGTTTTTT

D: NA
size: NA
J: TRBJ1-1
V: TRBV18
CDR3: CASSPVSFQTNTEAFF
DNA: TGTGCCAGCTCACCTGTAAGTTTCCAAACGAACACTGAAGCTTTCTTT

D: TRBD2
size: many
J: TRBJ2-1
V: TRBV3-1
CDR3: CASSQGGGGINEQFF
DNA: TGTGCCAGCAGCCAAGGAGGCGGGGGGATAAATGAGCAGTTCTTC

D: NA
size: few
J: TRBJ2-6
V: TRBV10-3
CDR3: CAISAGSANVLTF
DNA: TGTGCCATCAGTGCGGGCTCGGCCAACGTCCTGACTTTC

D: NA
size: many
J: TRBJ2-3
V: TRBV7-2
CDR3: CASSLSTTQYF
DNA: TGTGCCAGCAGCCTATCCACTACGCAGTATTTT

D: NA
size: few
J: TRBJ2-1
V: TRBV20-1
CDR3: CSARGPPARSYNEQFF
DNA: TGCAGTGCTAGAGGACCCCCAGCGCGCTCCTACAATGAGCAGTTCTTC